Only a few counts were recorded for the clone carrying this T cell receptor (beta chain). Profiling that covered TCR beta VDJ and CDR3 relied on genomic DNA as its template. TCRdb re-derived calls from the reads in MiXCR, one entry per CDR3 protein. The top ten hold around 0.82% of the sample, which has 450,000 to 600,000 distinct CDR3 sequences, around 30% seen once. This entry comes from a study of CD8+CD57+ T cells in acquired aplastic anemia. Those patients picked for sequencing had displayed CD8+CD57+ cell expansion on flow cytometry. The clonotype originates from a human donor with aplastic anemia. Sequenced sample: sorted CD4+, CD8+, or CD8+CD57+ T cells (not recorded which) from PBMCs.

DNA of the CDR3: TGTGCCACCAGCAGAGACCGCCCGGGACTAGCGGCAAATACGCAGTATTTT. Translation gives CATSRDRPGLAANTQYF. The J gene is TRBJ2-3, the V gene TRBV15, with 11 nucleotides matching TRBD2. The trim removed 0 bases at V and 7 bases at J, leaving 9 bases unmatched. CDR3 size: 17 residues. In germline, CDR1 is LNHNV, CDR2 YYDKDF (reference sequence).